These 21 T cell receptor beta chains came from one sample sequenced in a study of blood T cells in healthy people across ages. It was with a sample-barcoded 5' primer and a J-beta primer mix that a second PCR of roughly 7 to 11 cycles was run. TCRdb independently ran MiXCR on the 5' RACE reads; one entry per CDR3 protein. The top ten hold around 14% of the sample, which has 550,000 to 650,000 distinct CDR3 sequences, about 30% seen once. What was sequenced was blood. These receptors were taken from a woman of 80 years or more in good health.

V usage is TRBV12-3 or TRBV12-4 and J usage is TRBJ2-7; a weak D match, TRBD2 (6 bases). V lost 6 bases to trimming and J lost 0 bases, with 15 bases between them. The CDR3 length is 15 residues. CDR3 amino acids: CASRKGSGGSYEQYV. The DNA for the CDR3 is TGTGCCAGCAGGAAGGGTAGCGGAGGCTCCTACGAGCAGTACGTC.

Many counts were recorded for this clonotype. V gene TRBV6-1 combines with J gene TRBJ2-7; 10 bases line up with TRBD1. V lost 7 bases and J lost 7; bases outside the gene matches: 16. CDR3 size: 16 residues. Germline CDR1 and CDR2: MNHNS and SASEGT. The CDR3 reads CASTPNRQGAPVEQYF. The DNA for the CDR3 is TGTGCCAGCACCCCTAATCGACAGGGGGCCCCGGTGGAGCAGTACTTC.

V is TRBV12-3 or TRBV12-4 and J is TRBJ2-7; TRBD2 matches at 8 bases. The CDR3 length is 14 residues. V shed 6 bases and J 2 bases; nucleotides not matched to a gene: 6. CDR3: CASRPGTRTYEQYF. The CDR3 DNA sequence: TGTGCCAGCAGACCGGGGACTAGGACCTACGAGCAGTACTTC.

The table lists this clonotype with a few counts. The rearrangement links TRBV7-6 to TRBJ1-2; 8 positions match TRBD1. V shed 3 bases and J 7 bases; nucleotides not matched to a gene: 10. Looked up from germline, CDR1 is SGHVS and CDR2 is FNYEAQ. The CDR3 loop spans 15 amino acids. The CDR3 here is CASSFRGRGPRGYTF. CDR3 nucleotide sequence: TGTGCCAGCAGCTTCCGGGGCAGGGGGCCTCGTGGCTACACCTTC.

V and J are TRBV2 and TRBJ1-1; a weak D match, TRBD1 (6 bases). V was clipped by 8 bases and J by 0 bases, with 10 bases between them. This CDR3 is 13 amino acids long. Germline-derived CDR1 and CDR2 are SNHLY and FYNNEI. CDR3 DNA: TGTGCCAGCCCGCAGGGGCTGAACACTGAAGCTTTCTTT. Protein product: CASPQGLNTEAFF.

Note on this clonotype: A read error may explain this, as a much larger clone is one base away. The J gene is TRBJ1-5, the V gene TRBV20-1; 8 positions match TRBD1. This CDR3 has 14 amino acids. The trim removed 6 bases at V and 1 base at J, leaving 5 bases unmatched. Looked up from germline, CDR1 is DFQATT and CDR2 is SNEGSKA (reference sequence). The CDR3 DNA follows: TGCAGTGCACGGACAGGGATGAGCAATCAGCCCCAGCATTTT. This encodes CSARTGMSNQPQHF.

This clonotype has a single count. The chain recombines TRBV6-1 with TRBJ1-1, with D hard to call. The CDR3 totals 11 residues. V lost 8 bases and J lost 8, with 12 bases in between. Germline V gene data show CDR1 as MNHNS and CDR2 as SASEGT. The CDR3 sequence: CASGLGPEAFF. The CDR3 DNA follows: TGTGCCAGCGGGTTAGGGCCCGAAGCTTTCTTT.

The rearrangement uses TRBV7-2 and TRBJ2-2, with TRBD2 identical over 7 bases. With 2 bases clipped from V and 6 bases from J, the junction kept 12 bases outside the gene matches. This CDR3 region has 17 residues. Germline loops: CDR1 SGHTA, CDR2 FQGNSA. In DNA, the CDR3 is TGTGCCAGCAGCTTATACCTAAGCGGGGTAGCTTCCGGGGAGCTGTTTTTT. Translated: CASSLYLSGVASGELFF.

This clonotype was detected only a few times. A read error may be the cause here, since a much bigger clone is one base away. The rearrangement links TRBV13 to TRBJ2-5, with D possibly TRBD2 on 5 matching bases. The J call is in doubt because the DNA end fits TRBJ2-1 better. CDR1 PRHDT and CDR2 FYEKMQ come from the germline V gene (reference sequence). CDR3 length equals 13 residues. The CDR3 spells CASSSLVWETQFF. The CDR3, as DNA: TGTGCCAGCAGCTCTCTAGTGTGGGAGACCCAGTTCTTC.

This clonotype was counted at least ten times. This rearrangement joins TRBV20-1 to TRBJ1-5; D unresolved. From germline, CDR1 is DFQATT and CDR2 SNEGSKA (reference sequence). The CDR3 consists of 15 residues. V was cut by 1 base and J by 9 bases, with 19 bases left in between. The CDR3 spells CSARVIGRVDMPQHF. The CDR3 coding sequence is TGCAGTGCTAGAGTAATCGGGAGGGTTGATATGCCCCAGCATTTT.

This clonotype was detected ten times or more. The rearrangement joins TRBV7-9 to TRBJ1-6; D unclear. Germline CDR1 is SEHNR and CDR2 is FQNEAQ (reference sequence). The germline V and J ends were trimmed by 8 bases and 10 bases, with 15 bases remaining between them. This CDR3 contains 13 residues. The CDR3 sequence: CASGSLGRSPLHF. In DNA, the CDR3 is TGTGCCAGCGGATCTTTAGGTCGCTCACCCCTCCACTTT.

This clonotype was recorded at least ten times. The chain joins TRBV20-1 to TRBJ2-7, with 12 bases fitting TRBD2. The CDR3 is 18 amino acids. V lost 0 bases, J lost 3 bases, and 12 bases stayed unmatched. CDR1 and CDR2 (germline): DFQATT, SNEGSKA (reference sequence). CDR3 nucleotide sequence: TGCAGTGCTAGAGATTGGCGGACTAGCGGGGCGTTAGACTACGAGCAGTACTTC. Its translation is CSARDWRTSGALDYEQYF.

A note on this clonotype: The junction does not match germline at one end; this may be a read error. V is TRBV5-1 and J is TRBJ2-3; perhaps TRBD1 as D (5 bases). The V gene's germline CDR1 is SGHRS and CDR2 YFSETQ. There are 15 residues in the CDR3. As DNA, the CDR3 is TGCGCCAGCAACTTGGTAGGGGCCGACACAGATACGCGGTATTTT. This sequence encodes CASNLVGADTDTRYF.

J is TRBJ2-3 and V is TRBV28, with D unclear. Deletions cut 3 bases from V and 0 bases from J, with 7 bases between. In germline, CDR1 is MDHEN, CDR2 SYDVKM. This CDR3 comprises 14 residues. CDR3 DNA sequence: TGTGCCAGCAGTTTGTCCACTAGCACAGATACGCAGTATTTT. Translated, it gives CASSLSTSTDTQYF.

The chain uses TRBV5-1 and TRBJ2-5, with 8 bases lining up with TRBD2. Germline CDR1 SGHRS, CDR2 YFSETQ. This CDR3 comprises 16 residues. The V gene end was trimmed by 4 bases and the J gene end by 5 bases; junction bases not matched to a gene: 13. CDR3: CASSARTSRIGETQYF. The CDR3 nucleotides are TGCGCCAGCAGCGCACGGACTAGCCGCATAGGGGAGACCCAGTACTTC.

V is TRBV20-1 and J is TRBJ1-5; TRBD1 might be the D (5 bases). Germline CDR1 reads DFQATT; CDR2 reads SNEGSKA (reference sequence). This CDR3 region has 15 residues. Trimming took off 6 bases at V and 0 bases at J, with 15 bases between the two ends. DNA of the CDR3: TGCAGTGCCCGGCGGGGGTCTGATAGCAATCAGCCCCAGCATTTT. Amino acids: CSARRGSDSNQPQHF.

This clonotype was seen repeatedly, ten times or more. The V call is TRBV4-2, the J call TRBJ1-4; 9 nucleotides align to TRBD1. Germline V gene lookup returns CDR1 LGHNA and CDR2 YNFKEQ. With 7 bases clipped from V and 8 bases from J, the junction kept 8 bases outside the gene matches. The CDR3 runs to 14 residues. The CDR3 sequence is CASTSDRGGEKLFF. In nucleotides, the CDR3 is TGTGCCAGCACCTCGGACAGGGGCGGCGAAAAACTGTTTTTT.

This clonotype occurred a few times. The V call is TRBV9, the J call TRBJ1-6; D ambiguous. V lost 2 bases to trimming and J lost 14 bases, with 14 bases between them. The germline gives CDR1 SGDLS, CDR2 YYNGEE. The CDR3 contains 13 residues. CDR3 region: CASSVESDKTLHF. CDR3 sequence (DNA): TGTGCCAGCAGCGTGGAGAGTGACAAAACCCTCCACTTT.

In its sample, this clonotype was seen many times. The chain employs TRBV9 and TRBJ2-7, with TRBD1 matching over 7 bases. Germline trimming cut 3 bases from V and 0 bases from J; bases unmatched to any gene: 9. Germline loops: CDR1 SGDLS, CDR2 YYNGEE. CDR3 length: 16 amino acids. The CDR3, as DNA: TGTGCCAGCAGCGAAGGACCGGGACAGTCCTCCTACGAGCAGTACTTC. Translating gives CASSEGPGQSSYEQYF.

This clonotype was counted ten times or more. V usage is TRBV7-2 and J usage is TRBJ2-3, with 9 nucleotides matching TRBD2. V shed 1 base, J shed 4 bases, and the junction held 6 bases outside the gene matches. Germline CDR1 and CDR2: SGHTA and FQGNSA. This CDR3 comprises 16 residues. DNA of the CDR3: TGTGCCAGCAGCTTAGTAGGGCGGGGGGGCTCAGATACGCAGTATTTT. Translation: CASSLVGRGGSDTQYF. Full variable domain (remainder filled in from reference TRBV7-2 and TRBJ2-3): GAGVSQSPSNKVTEKGKDVELRCDPISGHTALYWYRQSLGQGLEFLIYFQGNSAPDKSGLPSDRFSAERTGGSVSTLTIQRTQQEDSAVYLCASSLVGRGGSDTQYFGPGTRLTVL.

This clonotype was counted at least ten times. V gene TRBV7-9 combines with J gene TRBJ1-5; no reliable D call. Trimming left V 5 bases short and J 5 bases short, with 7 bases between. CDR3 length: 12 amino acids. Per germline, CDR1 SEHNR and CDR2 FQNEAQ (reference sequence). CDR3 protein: CASSRPDQPQHF. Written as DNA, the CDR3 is TGTGCCAGCAGCCGTCCGGATCAGCCCCAGCATTTT. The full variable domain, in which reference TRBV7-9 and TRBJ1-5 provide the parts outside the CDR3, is DTGVSQNPRHKITKRGQNVTFRCDPISEHNRLYWYRQTLGQGPEFLTYFQNEAQLEKSRLLSDRFSAERPKGSFSTLEIQRTEQGDSAMYLCASSRPDQPQHFGDGTRLSIL.